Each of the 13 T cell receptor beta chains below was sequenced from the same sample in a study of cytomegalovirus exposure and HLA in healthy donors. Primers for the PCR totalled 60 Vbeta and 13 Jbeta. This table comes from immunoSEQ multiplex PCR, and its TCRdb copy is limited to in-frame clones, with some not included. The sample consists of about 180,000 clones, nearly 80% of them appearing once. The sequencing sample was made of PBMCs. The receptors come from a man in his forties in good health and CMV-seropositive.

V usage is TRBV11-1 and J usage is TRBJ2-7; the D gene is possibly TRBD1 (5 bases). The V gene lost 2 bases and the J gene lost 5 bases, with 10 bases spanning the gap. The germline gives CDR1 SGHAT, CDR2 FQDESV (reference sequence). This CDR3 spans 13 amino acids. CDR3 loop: CASSLRIRDEQYF. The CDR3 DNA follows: TGTGCCAGCAGCTTACGGATCAGGGACGAGCAGTACTTC.

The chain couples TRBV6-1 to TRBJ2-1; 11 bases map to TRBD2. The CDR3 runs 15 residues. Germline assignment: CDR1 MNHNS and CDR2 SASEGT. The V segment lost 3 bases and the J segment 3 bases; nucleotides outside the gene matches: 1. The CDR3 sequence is CASSETSGVYNEQFF. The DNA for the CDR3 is TGTGCCAGCAGTGAGACTAGCGGGGTCTACAATGAGCAGTTCTTC.

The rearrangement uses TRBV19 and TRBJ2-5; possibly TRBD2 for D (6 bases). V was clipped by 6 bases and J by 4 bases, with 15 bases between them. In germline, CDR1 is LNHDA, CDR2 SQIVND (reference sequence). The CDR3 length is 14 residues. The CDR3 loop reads CASSGWGEIETQYF. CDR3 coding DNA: TGTGCCAGTAGCGGGTGGGGGGAGATAGAGACCCAGTACTTC.

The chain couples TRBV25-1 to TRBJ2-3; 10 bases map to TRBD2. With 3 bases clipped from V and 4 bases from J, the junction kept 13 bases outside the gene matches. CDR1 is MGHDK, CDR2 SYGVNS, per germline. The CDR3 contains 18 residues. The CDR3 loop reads CASSDPPLAGEISDTQYF. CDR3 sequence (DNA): TGTGCCAGCAGTGACCCCCCCCTAGCGGGAGAAATATCAGATACGCAGTATTTT.

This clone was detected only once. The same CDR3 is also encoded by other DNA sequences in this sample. The CDR3 DNA follows: TGCGCCAGCAGCTTGGGGGCCACAGATACGCAGTATTTT. Amino acid sequence: CASSLGATDTQYF. J is TRBJ2-3 and V is TRBV5-1; no definite D call. Trimming removed 0 bases from V and 2 bases from J, with 4 bases in between. The CDR3 runs 13 residues. CDR1 and CDR2 from the germline V gene are SGHRS and YFSETQ. Together with reference TRBV5-1 and TRBJ2-3, the CDR3 gives the full variable domain: KAGVTQTPRYLIKTRGQQVTLSCSPISGHRSVSWYQQTPGQGLQFLFEYFSETQRNKGNFPGRFSGRQFSNSRSEMNVSTLELGDSALYLCASSLGATDTQYFGPGTRLTVL.

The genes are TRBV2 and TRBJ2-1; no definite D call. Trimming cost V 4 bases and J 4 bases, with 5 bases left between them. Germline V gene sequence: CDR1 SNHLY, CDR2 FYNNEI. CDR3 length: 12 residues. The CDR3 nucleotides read TGTGCCAGCAGTGTTTTATACAATGAGCAGTTCTTC. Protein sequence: CASSVLYNEQFF.

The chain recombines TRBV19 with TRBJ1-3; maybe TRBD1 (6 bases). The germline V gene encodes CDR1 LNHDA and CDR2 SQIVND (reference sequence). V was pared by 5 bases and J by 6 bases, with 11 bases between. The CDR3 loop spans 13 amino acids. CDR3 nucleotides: TGTGCCAGTAGTTATGGACAGATAAACACCATATATTTT. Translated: CASSYGQINTIYF.

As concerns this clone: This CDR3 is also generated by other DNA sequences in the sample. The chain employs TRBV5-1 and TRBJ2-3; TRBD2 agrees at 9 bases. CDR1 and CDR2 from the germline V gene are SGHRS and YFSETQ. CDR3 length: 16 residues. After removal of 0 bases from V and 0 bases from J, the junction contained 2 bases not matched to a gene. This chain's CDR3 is CASSLGLAASTDTQYF. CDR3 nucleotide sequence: TGCGCCAGCAGCTTGGGACTAGCGGCAAGCACAGATACGCAGTATTTT.

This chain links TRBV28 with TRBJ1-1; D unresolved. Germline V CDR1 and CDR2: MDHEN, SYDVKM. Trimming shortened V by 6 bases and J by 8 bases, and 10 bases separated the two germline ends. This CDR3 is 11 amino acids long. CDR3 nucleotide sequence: TGTGCCAGCAGGCGCCTCAAAGAAGCTTTCTTT. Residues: CASRRLKEAFF.

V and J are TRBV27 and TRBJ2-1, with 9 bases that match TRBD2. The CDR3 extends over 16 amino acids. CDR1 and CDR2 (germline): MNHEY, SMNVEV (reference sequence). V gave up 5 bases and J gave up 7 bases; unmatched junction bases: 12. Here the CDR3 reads CASSAALSGSRNEQFF. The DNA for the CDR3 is TGTGCCAGCAGTGCAGCCCTTAGCGGGAGTAGGAATGAGCAGTTCTTC.

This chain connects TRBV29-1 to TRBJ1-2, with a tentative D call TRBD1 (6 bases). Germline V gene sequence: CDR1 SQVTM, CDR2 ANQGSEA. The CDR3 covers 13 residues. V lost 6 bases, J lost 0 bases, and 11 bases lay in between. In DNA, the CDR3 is TGCAGCGTCTCAAACAGGGCTAACTATGGCTACACCTTC. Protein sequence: CSVSNRANYGYTF.

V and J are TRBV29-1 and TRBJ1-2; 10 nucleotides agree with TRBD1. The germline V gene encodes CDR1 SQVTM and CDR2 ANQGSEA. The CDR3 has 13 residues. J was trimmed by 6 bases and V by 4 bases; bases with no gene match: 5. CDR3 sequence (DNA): TGCAGCGTTGGAGCCGGGACAGGGGATGGCTACACCTTC. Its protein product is CSVGAGTGDGYTF.

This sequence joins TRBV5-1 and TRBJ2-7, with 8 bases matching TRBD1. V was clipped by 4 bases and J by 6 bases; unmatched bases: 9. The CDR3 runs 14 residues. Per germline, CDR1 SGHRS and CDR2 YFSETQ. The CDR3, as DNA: TGCGCCAGCAGCCCTGGACAGGGATCCAGCGAGCAGTACTTC. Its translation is CASSPGQGSSEQYF.